The next 17 T cell receptor beta chains were all read from a single sample in a study of shared clonotypes between healthy human individuals. Positive CCR7 selection of CD45RO-negative cells yielded the naive CD8 cells, and terminally differentiated effector memory CD45RA+ cells were excluded. Profiling relied on immunoSEQ multiplex PCR, and the TCRdb table lists in-frame clones only, not all of them. The data hold roughly 2.1 million clones, with roughly 91% observed a single time. The sequenced material came from naive CD8+ T cells from PBMCs. The receptors shown here come from a man between 18 and 35 years old in good health. Some clones in this sample may be carry-over from other donors' samples.

The gene calls are TRBV7-9 and TRBJ2-5; D possibly corresponds to TRBD2 (5 bases). Trimming removed 3 bases at V and 3 bases at J, with 8 bases between. Germline V gene data show CDR1 as SEHNR and CDR2 as FQNEAQ (reference sequence). The CDR3 has 13 residues. CDR3 amino acids: CASSFGVKETQYF. CDR3 sequence (DNA): TGTGCCAGCAGCTTCGGGGTTAAAGAGACCCAGTACTTC.

This clone has only one observation. This chain uses TRBV7-6 with TRBJ2-1, with D tentatively TRBD1 (5 bases). V was clipped by 0 bases and J by 4 bases, with 10 bases between them. CDR1 SGHVS and CDR2 FNYEAQ come from the germline V gene. CDR3 length: 15 amino acids. The CDR3 region has the DNA TGTGCCAGCAGCTTAGCAGGGGTAGGGTACAATGAGCAGTTCTTC. Residues: CASSLAGVGYNEQFF.

The V gene is TRBV27, the J gene TRBJ2-2; 8 bases are shared with TRBD2. The germline CDR1 and CDR2 sequences are MNHEY and SMNVEV (reference sequence). Germline trimming cut 0 bases from V and 5 bases from J; bases unmatched to any gene: 8. This CDR3 is 17 amino acids long. DNA for the CDR3: TGTGCCAGCAGTTTATCCAACGGGGTAGCGGGAACCGGGGAGCTGTTTTTT. Translated: CASSLSNGVAGTGELFF.

With respect to this clone: This same CDR3 is encoded by further DNA sequences in the sample. The CDR3 sequence: CASSFGTVNTEAFF. CDR3 bases: TGTGCCAGCAGTTTCGGGACAGTGAACACTGAAGCTTTCTTT. This chain uses TRBV28 with TRBJ1-1; 7 bases align to TRBD1. The length of the CDR3 is 14 residues. The junction had 1 base not matched to a gene; V was cut back by 3 bases and J by 0 bases. Germline CDR1 MDHEN, CDR2 SYDVKM.

This clone has only one observation. This sequence joins TRBV28 and TRBJ2-1; TRBD2 might be the D (5 bases). CDR1 and CDR2 (germline): MDHEN, SYDVKM. The V gene lost 6 bases and the J gene lost 3 bases, with 12 bases spanning the gap. This CDR3 comprises 14 residues. CDR3 in amino acids: CASSPPEGYNEQFF. CDR3 DNA sequence: TGTGCCAGCAGCCCCCCCGAGGGCTACAATGAGCAGTTCTTC.

CDR3 bases: TGTGCTGTGACGTATACCTACGAGCAGTACTTC. It encodes CAVTYTYEQYF. The J gene is TRBJ2-7, the V gene TRBV6-1; D gene uncertain. Germline assignment: CDR1 MNHNS and CDR2 SASEGT. The CDR3 contains 11 residues.

This clone was detected only once. The chain has TRBV19 and TRBJ1-4; D possibly corresponds to TRBD1 (6 bases). The V and J ends lost 6 bases and 6 bases respectively, with 26 bases between them. Germline CDR1 is LNHDA and CDR2 is SQIVND (reference sequence). CDR3 length equals 18 residues. The CDR3 DNA reads TGTGCCAGTAGCCGTAGACACAGGGAAGCGGGGACTGATGAAAAACTGTTTTTT. This codes for CASSRRHREAGTDEKLFF.

Concerning this clone: The same CDR3 arises from other DNA sequences in this sample as well. The CDR3 bases are TGTGCCAGCAGTTTACGACAGATTAATGAAAAACTGTTTTTT. Its protein is CASSLRQINEKLFF. The rearrangement uses TRBV28 and TRBJ1-4, with D possibly TRBD1 on 5 matching bases. The germline V gene encodes CDR1 MDHEN and CDR2 SYDVKM. Trimming shortened V by 2 bases and J by 4 bases, and 8 bases separated the two germline ends. This CDR3 has 14 residues.

Only one count was recorded for this clone. The gene calls are TRBV9 and TRBJ2-3; no reliable D call. CDR3 length: 14 residues. CDR1 and CDR2 from the germline V gene are SGDLS and YYNGEE. V was shortened by 0 bases and J by 3 bases, with 8 bases between the two germline ends. The CDR3 spells CASSVVPLTDTQYF. The CDR3 DNA follows: TGTGCCAGCAGCGTAGTGCCCCTAACAGATACGCAGTATTTT.

The chain uses TRBV19 and TRBJ1-1; 9 nucleotides align to TRBD1. The CDR3 has 14 residues. Germline CDR1 and CDR2: LNHDA and SQIVND (reference sequence). V shed 6 bases and J 0 bases; nucleotides not matched to a gene: 2. CDR3 sequence (DNA): TGTGCCAGTAGGGGACAGGGCATGAACACTGAAGCTTTCTTT. This encodes CASRGQGMNTEAFF.

The chain is built from TRBV9 and TRBJ1-1; perhaps TRBD1 as D (6 bases). This CDR3 is 18 amino acids long. Germline values: CDR1 SGDLS, CDR2 YYNGEE. Trimming shortened V by 0 bases and J by 5 bases, and 23 bases separated the two germline ends. For the CDR3, the DNA is TGTGCCAGCAGCGTAGCTTCGGATTGGACCGGGGGGCCGACTGAAGCTTTCTTT. It specifies CASSVASDWTGGPTEAFF. Supplemented by reference TRBV9 and TRBJ1-1, the full variable domain reads DSGVTQTPKHLITATGQRVTLRCSPRSGDLSVYWYQQSLDQGLQFLIQYYNGEERAKGNILERFSAQQFPDLHSELNLSSLELGDSALYFCASSVASDWTGGPTEAFFGQGTRLTVV.

This chain connects TRBV29-1 to TRBJ2-3; 9 nucleotides match TRBD2. There are 14 residues in the CDR3. CDR1 SQVTM and CDR2 ANQGSEA come from the germline V gene. Losses at the gene ends were 7 bases for V and 4 bases for J; bases not matched to a gene: 9. CDR3 DNA sequence: TGCAGCGCCCCGGGAGCGGGAGGAGCAGATACGCAGTATTTT. Translating gives CSAPGAGGADTQYF.

The CDR3 DNA reads TGTGCCAGTAGTATAGGGAGCGTGAGGTCTAGCGGGAAACATGAGCAGTTCTTC. Its translation is CASSIGSVRSSGKHEQFF. The V gene is TRBV19, the J gene TRBJ2-1, with TRBD2 matching 9 bases. V dropped 1 base and J dropped 8; count of bases not matched to a gene: 15. This CDR3 region has 18 residues. Per the germline V gene, CDR1 is LNHDA and CDR2 is SQIVND (reference sequence).

There are a few counts of this clone. CDR3 sequence: CASLSNTEAFF. CDR3 DNA: TGTGCCAGCCTCTCGAACACTGAAGCTTTCTTT. V is TRBV4-2 and J is TRBJ1-1; D is unresolved. The CDR3 length is 11 residues. Trimming removed 8 bases from V and 1 base from J, with 5 bases in between. Germline CDR1 is LGHNA and CDR2 is YNFKEQ.

This clone has a single count. V and J are TRBV7-3 and TRBJ1-3, with D unresolved. CDR1 and CDR2 from the germline V gene are SGHTA and FQGTGA. The CDR3 totals 17 residues. Trimming removed 2 bases at V and 2 bases at J, with 16 bases between. Written as DNA, the CDR3 is TGTGCCAGCAGCTTAGGTTCCCCAGGAGAGCCTGGAAACACCATATATTTT. Amino acids: CASSLGSPGEPGNTIYF.

The chain recombines TRBV4-1 with TRBJ1-5; D uncertain. V gave up 0 bases and J gave up 7 bases, with 10 bases separating them. Germline CDR1 reads MGHRA; CDR2 reads YSYEKL. The CDR3 covers 14 residues. CDR3 nucleotide sequence: TGCGCCAGCAGCCAAGACCCAAGGGCGCAGCCCCAGCATTTT. It codes for CASSQDPRAQPQHF.

The chain employs TRBV28 and TRBJ1-5; D call uncertain. Germline CDR1 reads MDHEN; CDR2 reads SYDVKM. V was shortened by 3 bases and J by 0 bases, with 6 bases between the two germline ends. The length of the CDR3 is 14 residues. DNA of the CDR3: TGTGCCAGCAGTTTTTTGGATAGCAATCAGCCCCAGCATTTT. It encodes CASSFLDSNQPQHF.